This T cell receptor (beta chain) comes out of a study of T-cell memory formation after mild COVID-19. Study overall: For the most part, TCR clusters were specific to one donor.

This CDR3 is built from 21 residues. V lost 5 bases to trimming and J lost 1 base; unmatched junction nucleotides: 18. After 5'RACE with constant-segment primers, TCR alpha and TCR beta cDNA libraries carrying sample barcodes and UMIs were obtained. Via MiXCR, TCRdb re-called the 5' RACE reads, giving one row per CDR3 protein. This table has approximately 430,000 distinct CDR3 sequences, 23% appearing once. This clonotype was seen a few times. The sequence was obtained from an adult woman who had mild COVID-19 (a few samples of this study predate the infection). Cell type and time point are not known. Sequencing used PBMCs or a T cell subset sorted from them (not recorded which). The genes are TRBV12-3 or TRBV12-4 and TRBJ2-1; 12 nucleotides line up with TRBD2. CDR3 DNA: TGTGCCAGCAGTGGACAGGGGATAGGACTAGCGGGATCCCGGTCCTACAATGAGCAGTTCTTC. It codes for CASSGQGIGLAGSRSYNEQFF.